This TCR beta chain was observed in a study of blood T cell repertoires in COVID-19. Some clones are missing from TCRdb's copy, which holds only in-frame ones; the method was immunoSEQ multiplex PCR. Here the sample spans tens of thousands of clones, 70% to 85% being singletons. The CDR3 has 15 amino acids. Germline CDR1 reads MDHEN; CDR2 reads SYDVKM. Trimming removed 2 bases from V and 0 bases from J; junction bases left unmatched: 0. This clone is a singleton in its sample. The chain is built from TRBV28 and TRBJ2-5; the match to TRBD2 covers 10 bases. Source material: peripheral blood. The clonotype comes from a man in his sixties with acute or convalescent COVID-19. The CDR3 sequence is CASSLLAGDQETQYF. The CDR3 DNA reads TGTGCCAGCAGTTTACTAGCGGGGGACCAAGAGACCCAGTACTTC.